This T cell receptor (beta chain) was observed in a study of shared clonotypes between healthy human individuals. Germline V gives CDR1 SGHTA, CDR2 FQGNSA. With 1 base removed from V and 3 bases from J, the gap between germline ends came to 12 bases. CDR3 size: 15 residues. As for this clone: Its antigen is unidentified.

Across several immunoSEQ plates, the genomic DNA of each subset was split evenly. The authors' processing: With immunoSEQ giving junction-only sequences and no quality scores, filtering differed. Clones were read by immunoSEQ multiplex PCR, and TCRdb kept only the in-frame ones, dropping some. V and J calls and clone size are as listed in that table; D and trimming were resolved from the DNA. The table has fewer than 650,000 clones, about 82% seen once. General study findings and limits: Blood was the sole source, and tissue repertoires probably differ. In having few donors, the study represented limited genetic and exposure-history diversity.

This TCR was recovered from a woman aged 40 to 50 in good health. Some clones in this sample may be carry-over from other donors' samples. The chain uses TRBV7-2 and TRBJ2-5; maybe TRBD1 (6 bases). Sample: PBMCs. CDR3 sequence: CASSLGGRGKETQYF. As DNA, the CDR3 is TGTGCCAGCAGCTTAGGGGGCAGGGGTAAAGAGACCCAGTACTTC.